This T cell receptor beta chain derives from a study of cytomegalovirus exposure and HLA in healthy donors. Points from the study as a whole: Later analysis found that TCR beta chains associated with HLA were more clonally expanded than other, equally common chains.

Use of 60 Vbeta and 13 Jbeta primers characterized the PCR. Repertoires were generated with immunoSEQ multiplex PCR, while TCRdb's copy carries only in-frame clones and drops some. The sample has approximately 100,000 clones, 79% seen once. Germline CDR1 MNHEY, CDR2 SVGAGI. This CDR3 contains 15 residues. Trimming pared 1 base from V and 3 bases from J, leaving 13 bases between. Points on this clone: The target antigen is unknown.

This sequence joins TRBV6-5 and TRBJ2-7, with a weak D call TRBD1 (6 bases). This clonotype was obtained from a female donor in good health and CMV-seropositive. The sequenced sample was PBMCs. The CDR3 sequence is CASSYLGQKNYEQYF. DNA of the CDR3: TGTGCCAGCAGTTACTTAGGACAGAAGAACTACGAGCAGTACTTC.